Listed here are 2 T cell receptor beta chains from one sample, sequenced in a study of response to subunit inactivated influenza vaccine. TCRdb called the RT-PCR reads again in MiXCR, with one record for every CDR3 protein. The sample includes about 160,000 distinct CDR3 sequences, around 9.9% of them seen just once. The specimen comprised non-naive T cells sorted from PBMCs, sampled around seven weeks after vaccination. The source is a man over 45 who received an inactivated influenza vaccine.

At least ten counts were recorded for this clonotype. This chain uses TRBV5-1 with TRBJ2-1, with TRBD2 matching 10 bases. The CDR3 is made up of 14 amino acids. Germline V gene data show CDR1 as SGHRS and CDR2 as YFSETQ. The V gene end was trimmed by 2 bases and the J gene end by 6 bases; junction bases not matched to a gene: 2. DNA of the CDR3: TGCGCCAGCAGCTTTAGCGGGAGGATCAATGAGCAGTTCTTC. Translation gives CASSFSGRINEQFF. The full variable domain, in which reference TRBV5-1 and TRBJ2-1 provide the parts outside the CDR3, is KAGVTQTPRYLIKTRGQQVTLSCSPISGHRSVSWYQQTPGQGLQFLFEYFSETQRNKGNFPGRFSGRQFSNSRSEMNVSTLELGDSALYLCASSFSGRINEQFFGPGTRLTVL.

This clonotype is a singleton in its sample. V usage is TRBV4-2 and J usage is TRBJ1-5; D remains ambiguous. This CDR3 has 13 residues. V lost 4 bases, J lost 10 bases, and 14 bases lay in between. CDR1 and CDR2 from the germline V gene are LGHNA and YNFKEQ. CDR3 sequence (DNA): TGTGCCAGCAGCCCTGGGCTGGGCCATCCCCAGCATTTT. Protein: CASSPGLGHPQHF.